Each of the 13 T cell receptor beta chains below was sequenced from the same sample in a study of blood T cell repertoires in COVID-19. Using immunoSEQ multiplex PCR, the repertoire was profiled, and TCRdb retains in-frame clones only, with some absent. The repertoire consists of over 200,000 clones, with around nine tenths occurring once and the leading ten covering 0.65% to 0.85%. The material sequenced was peripheral blood. These receptors were taken from a man aged 35-49 years with acute or convalescent COVID-19.

The CDR3 DNA reads as TGCAGCGGCCGAGGACAGATTAACATGAACACTGAAGCTTTCTTT. It is translated as CSGRGQINMNTEAFF. The gene calls are TRBV29-1 and TRBJ1-1, with D possibly TRBD1 on 6 matching bases. The CDR3 contains 15 residues. Germline assignment: CDR1 SQVTM and CDR2 ANQGSEA. Trimming shortened V by 7 bases and J by 0 bases, and 18 bases separated the two germline ends. The full variable domain, rest sourced from reference TRBV29-1 and TRBJ1-1, is SAVISQKPSRDICQRGTSLTIQCQVDSQVTMMFWYRQQPGQSLTLIATANQGSEATYESGFVIDKFPISRPNLTFSTLTVSNMSPEDSSIYLCSGRGQINMNTEAFFGQGTRLTVV.

The V and J genes are TRBV27 and TRBJ2-1; 10 bases agree with TRBD1. The V segment lost 5 bases and the J segment 8 bases; nucleotides outside the gene matches: 9. The CDR3 covers 15 residues. Germline assignment: CDR1 MNHEY and CDR2 SMNVEV (reference sequence). CDR3 loop: CASSTRQGASDEQFF. Written as DNA, the CDR3 is TGTGCCAGCAGTACCAGACAGGGGGCTAGTGATGAGCAGTTCTTC.

This clone was counted once. The rearrangement uses TRBV18 and TRBJ2-7, with 15 bases lining up with TRBD2. The CDR3 is 17 amino acids. CDR1 and CDR2 (germline): KGHSH, LQKENI. With V trimmed by 6 bases and J by 2 bases, 8 bases remained unmatched. The CDR3 loop is CASSPGLAGGWTYEQYF. CDR3 coding DNA: TGTGCCAGCTCCCCGGGACTAGCGGGGGGCTGGACCTACGAGCAGTACTTC.

The chain joins TRBV29-1 to TRBJ2-7; TRBD2 matches at 7 bases. After removal of 6 bases from V and 7 bases from J, the junction contained 15 bases not matched to a gene. This CDR3 contains 14 residues. Germline V lookup: CDR1 SQVTM, CDR2 ANQGSEA. CDR3 in amino acids: CSVGGRAFPIEQYF. CDR3 DNA: TGCAGCGTCGGGGGGAGGGCTTTCCCGATTGAGCAGTACTTC.

The rearrangement joins TRBV6-5 to TRBJ2-2; D is possibly TRBD1 (5 bases). The CDR3 contains 15 residues. Germline lookup yields CDR1 MNHEY and CDR2 SVGAGI. The V and J ends lost 6 bases and 3 bases respectively, with 14 bases between them. CDR3 in DNA: TGTGCCAGCAGCCTCAGGGTCGTGGACACCGGGGAGCTGTTTTTT. This translates into CASSLRVVDTGELFF.

The chain uses TRBV4-1 and TRBJ2-5, with 7 bases lining up with TRBD2. The germline CDR1 and CDR2 sequences are MGHRA and YSYEKL. J was trimmed by 5 bases and V by 0 bases; bases with no gene match: 12. The CDR3 contains 17 residues. As DNA, the CDR3 is TGCGCCAGCAGCCAAGATGCAGCGGGGAACCCCTGGGAGACCCAGTACTTC. Its protein product is CASSQDAAGNPWETQYF.

This sequence joins TRBV5-1 and TRBJ2-2; tentative D call: TRBD2 (7 bases). V lost 7 bases to trimming and J lost 4 bases, with 14 bases between them. This CDR3 contains 14 residues. Per germline, CDR1 SGHRS and CDR2 YFSETQ. Written as DNA, the CDR3 is TGCGCCAGCTACGCCGGGGGGCCCACCGGGGAGCTGTTTTTT. Its translation: CASYAGGPTGELFF. The full variable domain, in which reference TRBV5-1 and TRBJ2-2 provide the parts outside the CDR3, is KAGVTQTPRYLIKTRGQQVTLSCSPISGHRSVSWYQQTPGQGLQFLFEYFSETQRNKGNFPGRFSGRQFSNSRSEMNVSTLELGDSALYLCASYAGGPTGELFFGEGSRLTVL.

The chain employs TRBV13 and TRBJ1-6; D is unresolved. Trimming left V 5 bases short and J 10 bases short, with 15 bases between. CDR1 and CDR2 from the germline V gene are PRHDT and FYEKMQ (reference sequence). This CDR3 comprises 14 residues. CDR3 coding DNA: TGTGCCAGCAGCCCCAGGCAGGTGTACTCACCCCTCCACTTT. Translating it yields CASSPRQVYSPLHF.

The chain is built from TRBV9 and TRBJ1-2; a weak D match, TRBD1 (5 bases). Germline CDR1 is SGDLS and CDR2 is YYNGEE. This CDR3 is built from 15 residues. Deletions cut 2 bases from V and 4 bases from J, with 15 bases between. This chain's CDR3 is CASSVKTEPFYGYTF. CDR3 coding DNA: TGTGCCAGCAGCGTTAAGACAGAGCCGTTCTATGGCTACACCTTC.

The genes are TRBV5-1 and TRBJ2-7; 9 bases fit TRBD1. Unmatched junction bases numbered 19, after V lost 6 bases and J lost 3 bases. Germline values: CDR1 SGHRS, CDR2 YFSETQ. The CDR3 length is 18 residues. The CDR3 DNA is TGCGCCAGCACCCCGCGGCCAGTGGACAGGGGATACAGCTACGAGCAGTACTTC. Residues: CASTPRPVDRGYSYEQYF.

This chain links TRBV29-1 with TRBJ1-2; D is undetermined. The germline V and J ends were trimmed by 7 bases and 4 bases, with 10 bases remaining between them. The CDR3 extends over 11 amino acids. CDR1 and CDR2 from the germline V gene are SQVTM and ANQGSEA. CDR3 sequence reads: CSAWSGYGYTF. The CDR3 coding sequence is TGCAGCGCGTGGTCCGGCTATGGCTACACCTTC.

V is TRBV19 and J is TRBJ1-5, with D possibly matching TRBD1 (5 bases). The CDR3 covers 14 residues. The germline gives CDR1 LNHDA, CDR2 SQIVND (reference sequence). V was trimmed by 8 bases and J by 7 bases, leaving 18 bases between them. The DNA for the CDR3 is TGTGCCAGTGGCCGGGACTCGGGTTGGCAGCCCCAGCATTTT. Encoded protein: CASGRDSGWQPQHF.

This clone is a singleton in its sample. The gene calls are TRBV20-1 and TRBJ2-7; 7 bases match TRBD2. J gave up 0 bases and V 3 bases, and 11 bases lay outside the gene matches. From germline, CDR1 is DFQATT and CDR2 SNEGSKA (reference sequence). The CDR3 extends over 16 amino acids. The CDR3 bases are TGCAGTGCTAGTACCACAAGCGGGGCTTACTCCTACGAGCAGTACTTC. Amino acid sequence: CSASTTSGAYSYEQYF.